The 15 T cell receptor beta chains presented below share a single source sample, sequenced in a study of blood T cell repertoires in COVID-19. This table comes from immunoSEQ multiplex PCR, and its TCRdb copy is limited to in-frame clones, with some not included. This table has 270,000 or so clones, 86% appearing once. The sequencing input was PBMCs or T cells enriched from blood (not recorded which). These TCRs come from a woman younger than 30 who had recovered from COVID-19.

The sample holds one count of this clone. The V and J genes are TRBV21-1 and TRBJ1-6; the D call of TRBD1 is as the table states it, not checked on the DNA. TRBV21-1 is labeled a pseudogene. The CDR3 runs 16 residues. The CDR3 nucleotides read TGTGCCAGCAGCAAAGGGGGACAGGGAGTGATTTCACCCCTCCACTTT. Translated, it gives CASSKGGQGVISPLHF.

This clone appeared a few times. The genes are TRBV10-3 and TRBJ1-4; 8 nucleotides line up with TRBD1. The CDR3 has 14 amino acids. After removal of 6 bases from V and 10 bases from J, the junction contained 10 bases not matched to a gene. Germline CDR1 is ENHRY and CDR2 is SYGVKD. This CDR3 is CAIREGQDLGKLFF. The CDR3 DNA reads TGTGCCATCAGGGAGGGACAGGATTTGGGAAAACTGTTTTTT.

This clone was detected only once. The gene calls are TRBV21-1 and TRBJ1-2. TRBV21-1 is designated a pseudogene. CDR3 size: 13 residues. The CDR3 is CASNRGWGYGYTF. In nucleotides, the CDR3 is TGTGCCAGCAATCGGGGGTGGGGGTATGGCTACACCTTC.

V gene TRBV7-9 combines with J gene TRBJ1-4; a weak D match, TRBD1 (6 bases). Germline CDR1 is SEHNR and CDR2 is FQNEAQ (reference sequence). Trimming removed 5 bases at V and 6 bases at J, with 13 bases between. The CDR3 runs to 14 residues. The CDR3 sequence is CASSPGVGDEKLFF. The DNA for the CDR3 is TGTGCCAGCAGCCCAGGGGTCGGCGATGAAAAACTGTTTTTT.

The table lists this clone with a few counts. V usage is TRBV6-5 and J usage is TRBJ1-4; D might be TRBD1 (6 bases). Germline values: CDR1 MNHEY, CDR2 SVGAGI. V lost 0 bases and J lost 8, with 16 bases in between. The CDR3 contains 16 residues. CDR3 nucleotide sequence: TGTGCCAGCAGTTACTCTCCAAGCAGGGGTTACGAAAAACTGTTTTTT. Its protein is CASSYSPSRGYEKLFF.

This clone was counted a few times. This chain connects TRBV2 to TRBJ1-2; perhaps TRBD1 as D (5 bases). This CDR3 region has 13 residues. Germline CDR1 reads SNHLY; CDR2 reads FYNNEI. V was pared by 6 bases and J by 4 bases, with 12 bases between. The DNA for the CDR3 is TGTGCCAGCAGGGGGGGACCTGGCTATGGCTACACCTTC. It translates to CASRGGPGYGYTF.

This clone has more than one count but fewer than ten. The rearrangement joins TRBV4-3 to TRBJ1-1; D is undetermined. The germline V gene has CDR1 LGHNA and CDR2 YSLEER. The length of the CDR3 is 13 residues. V was cut by 6 bases and J by 0 bases, with 8 bases left in between. The CDR3 protein is CASRKAMNTEAFF. Here the CDR3 DNA reads TGCGCCAGCAGAAAAGCTATGAACACTGAAGCTTTCTTT.

The rearrangement uses TRBV27 and TRBJ2-7; TRBD1 agrees at 11 bases. This CDR3 spans 16 amino acids. V was clipped by 0 bases and J by 4 bases; unmatched bases: 5. Germline assignment: CDR1 MNHEY and CDR2 SMNVEV (reference sequence). In DNA form, the CDR3 reads TGTGCCAGCAGTTTATCACTTGGACAGGGGGCTTACGAGCAGTACTTC. It is translated as CASSLSLGQGAYEQYF.

The CDR3 DNA reads TGTGCCAGCAGTGAAGGGGACAGCAAGTACAATGAGCAGTTCTTC. Its protein is CASSEGDSKYNEQFF. This chain connects TRBV6-1 to TRBJ2-1; 7 bases are shared with TRBD1. Germline trimming cut 1 base from V and 4 bases from J; bases unmatched to any gene: 4. The CDR3 extends over 15 amino acids. From germline, CDR1 is MNHNS and CDR2 SASEGT.

The chain couples TRBV7-9 to TRBJ2-1, with D possibly TRBD2 on 6 matching bases. V was pared by 1 base and J by 6 bases, with 7 bases between. Germline V gene data show CDR1 as SEHNR and CDR2 as FQNEAQ (reference sequence). This CDR3 region has 13 residues. The CDR3 nucleotides read TGTGCCAGCAGCTTAGACGGGGGCAATGAGCAGTTCTTC. Protein sequence: CASSLDGGNEQFF.

The chain joins TRBV10-2 to TRBJ2-3, with a possible D match to TRBD1 (6 bases). V lost 7 bases and J lost 1, with 18 bases in between. The germline V gene has CDR1 WSHSY and CDR2 SAAADI. The CDR3 has 16 amino acids. As DNA, the CDR3 is TGCGCCAGCAACTCACAGGGAGCAACTGGCACAGATACGCAGTATTTT. Residues: CASNSQGATGTDTQYF.

The chain carries TRBV6-6 and TRBJ1-4; D uncertain. The ends were cut back, 7 bases at V and 6 bases at J, with 18 bases in the middle. Germline V gene sequence: CDR1 MNHNY, CDR2 SVGAGI (reference sequence). The CDR3 has 15 amino acids. The CDR3 loop is CASTNRRAMDEKLFF. The DNA for the CDR3 is TGTGCCAGCACCAACCGGCGGGCGATGGATGAAAAACTGTTTTTT.

The J gene is TRBJ1-2, the V gene TRBV29-1; 9 positions match TRBD1. Trimming removed 7 bases from V and 8 bases from J; junction bases left unmatched: 8. The CDR3 has 12 residues. The germline gives CDR1 SQVTM, CDR2 ANQGSEA. CDR3 sequence: CSGGDRDGGYTF. CDR3 DNA sequence: TGCAGCGGGGGGGACAGGGACGGAGGCTACACCTTC.

V is TRBV5-4 and J is TRBJ2-3; TRBD2 might be the D (6 bases). Trimming shortened V by 4 bases and J by 2 bases, and 14 bases separated the two germline ends. Germline V CDR1 and CDR2: SGHNT, YYREEE (reference sequence). The CDR3 has 15 amino acids. The CDR3: CASSPGLQITDTQYF. CDR3 sequence (DNA): TGTGCCAGCAGCCCCGGACTACAGATCACAGATACGCAGTATTTT.

The chain links TRBV5-1 to TRBJ2-3, with D possibly TRBD2 on 5 matching bases. CDR1 and CDR2 from the germline V gene are SGHRS and YFSETQ. The CDR3 totals 16 residues. The V end was cut by 2 bases, the J end by 0 bases, with 13 bases between. Written as DNA, the CDR3 is TGCGCCAGCAGCTTAAAGCGAGGGAGCAGCACAGATACGCAGTATTTT. It yields the protein CASSLKRGSSTDTQYF.